Each of the 8 T cell receptor beta chains below was sequenced from the same sample in a study of blood T cell repertoires in COVID-19. The repertoire was sequenced with immunoSEQ multiplex PCR; TCRdb's copy has only in-frame clones and lacks some. The sample has 60,000 to 70,000 clones, less than 90% seen once. The sequencing sample was made of peripheral blood. These receptor sequences come from a man older than 75 with acute or convalescent COVID-19.

There are a few counts of this clone. V gene TRBV4-3 combines with J gene TRBJ1-1; D perhaps matches TRBD1 (5 bases). V was pared by 0 bases and J by 8 bases, with 10 bases between. The CDR3 runs to 13 residues. Looked up from germline, CDR1 is LGHNA and CDR2 is YSLEER. The CDR3 coding sequence is TGCGCCAGCAGCCAAGAAAGGGGCTGGGAAGCTTTCTTT. Protein sequence: CASSQERGWEAFF.

The rearrangement joins TRBV18 to TRBJ1-1; D remains unclear. There are 13 residues in the CDR3. The V gene's germline CDR1 is KGHSH and CDR2 LQKENI. V was trimmed by 3 bases and J by 4 bases, leaving 9 bases between them. The CDR3 DNA sequence: TGTGCCAGCTCACCTGTCCTGAGCACTGAAGCTTTCTTT. This codes for CASSPVLSTEAFF.

The CDR3 loop reads CASSLWEASGEQFF. CDR3 nucleotide sequence: TGTGCCAGCAGTTTGTGGGAGGCTAGTGGTGAGCAGTTCTTC. The chain recombines TRBV27 with TRBJ2-1; a possible D gene is TRBD2 (6 bases). V was shortened by 3 bases and J by 9 bases, with 15 bases between the two germline ends. The CDR3 totals 14 residues. Germline V gives CDR1 MNHEY, CDR2 SMNVEV (reference sequence).

CDR3 in amino acids: CASSNGGGNQPQHF. DNA for the CDR3: TGTGCCAGCAGCAACGGGGGTGGTAATCAGCCCCAGCATTTT. The chain uses TRBV6-5 and TRBJ1-5; possibly TRBD1 for D (5 bases). The CDR3 length is 14 residues. Germline V lookup: CDR1 MNHEY, CDR2 SVGAGI. With 6 bases removed from V and 4 bases from J, the gap between germline ends came to 13 bases.

The chain carries TRBV9 and TRBJ1-1, with a possible D match to TRBD1 (5 bases). With 3 bases removed from V and 1 base from J, the gap between germline ends came to 16 bases. CDR1 and CDR2 (germline): SGDLS, YYNGEE. CDR3 length: 16 residues. CDR3 in amino acids: CASSGGDPQENTEAFF. In DNA form, the CDR3 reads TGTGCCAGCAGCGGCGGGGATCCACAGGAGAACACTGAAGCTTTCTTT.

This chain links TRBV7-9 with TRBJ1-2; D is ambiguous. Germline values: CDR1 SEHNR, CDR2 FQNEAQ (reference sequence). Deletions cut 7 bases from V and 8 bases from J, with 23 bases between. CDR3 length equals 15 residues. The chain's CDR3 is CASTHIGRDYGGYTF. CDR3 in DNA: TGTGCCAGCACTCACATTGGGAGGGATTATGGCGGCTACACCTTC.

The V call is TRBV12-3 or TRBV12-4, the J call TRBJ1-5; perhaps TRBD1 as D (6 bases). CDR3 length equals 13 residues. Deletions cut 6 bases from V and 6 bases from J, with 12 bases between. The CDR3 is CASSSGEAQPQHF. The CDR3 DNA reads as TGTGCCAGCAGCTCAGGGGAAGCTCAGCCCCAGCATTTT.

This sequence joins TRBV27 and TRBJ2-7, with 16 bases lining up with TRBD2. This CDR3 has 18 residues. CDR1 and CDR2 (germline): MNHEY, SMNVEV (reference sequence). The ends lost 5 bases at V and 1 base at J; junction bases unmatched: 8. The CDR3 loop is CASSKAGLAGGRSYEQYF. The CDR3 DNA reads as TGTGCCAGCAGTAAAGCGGGACTAGCGGGAGGGCGATCCTACGAGCAGTACTTC.